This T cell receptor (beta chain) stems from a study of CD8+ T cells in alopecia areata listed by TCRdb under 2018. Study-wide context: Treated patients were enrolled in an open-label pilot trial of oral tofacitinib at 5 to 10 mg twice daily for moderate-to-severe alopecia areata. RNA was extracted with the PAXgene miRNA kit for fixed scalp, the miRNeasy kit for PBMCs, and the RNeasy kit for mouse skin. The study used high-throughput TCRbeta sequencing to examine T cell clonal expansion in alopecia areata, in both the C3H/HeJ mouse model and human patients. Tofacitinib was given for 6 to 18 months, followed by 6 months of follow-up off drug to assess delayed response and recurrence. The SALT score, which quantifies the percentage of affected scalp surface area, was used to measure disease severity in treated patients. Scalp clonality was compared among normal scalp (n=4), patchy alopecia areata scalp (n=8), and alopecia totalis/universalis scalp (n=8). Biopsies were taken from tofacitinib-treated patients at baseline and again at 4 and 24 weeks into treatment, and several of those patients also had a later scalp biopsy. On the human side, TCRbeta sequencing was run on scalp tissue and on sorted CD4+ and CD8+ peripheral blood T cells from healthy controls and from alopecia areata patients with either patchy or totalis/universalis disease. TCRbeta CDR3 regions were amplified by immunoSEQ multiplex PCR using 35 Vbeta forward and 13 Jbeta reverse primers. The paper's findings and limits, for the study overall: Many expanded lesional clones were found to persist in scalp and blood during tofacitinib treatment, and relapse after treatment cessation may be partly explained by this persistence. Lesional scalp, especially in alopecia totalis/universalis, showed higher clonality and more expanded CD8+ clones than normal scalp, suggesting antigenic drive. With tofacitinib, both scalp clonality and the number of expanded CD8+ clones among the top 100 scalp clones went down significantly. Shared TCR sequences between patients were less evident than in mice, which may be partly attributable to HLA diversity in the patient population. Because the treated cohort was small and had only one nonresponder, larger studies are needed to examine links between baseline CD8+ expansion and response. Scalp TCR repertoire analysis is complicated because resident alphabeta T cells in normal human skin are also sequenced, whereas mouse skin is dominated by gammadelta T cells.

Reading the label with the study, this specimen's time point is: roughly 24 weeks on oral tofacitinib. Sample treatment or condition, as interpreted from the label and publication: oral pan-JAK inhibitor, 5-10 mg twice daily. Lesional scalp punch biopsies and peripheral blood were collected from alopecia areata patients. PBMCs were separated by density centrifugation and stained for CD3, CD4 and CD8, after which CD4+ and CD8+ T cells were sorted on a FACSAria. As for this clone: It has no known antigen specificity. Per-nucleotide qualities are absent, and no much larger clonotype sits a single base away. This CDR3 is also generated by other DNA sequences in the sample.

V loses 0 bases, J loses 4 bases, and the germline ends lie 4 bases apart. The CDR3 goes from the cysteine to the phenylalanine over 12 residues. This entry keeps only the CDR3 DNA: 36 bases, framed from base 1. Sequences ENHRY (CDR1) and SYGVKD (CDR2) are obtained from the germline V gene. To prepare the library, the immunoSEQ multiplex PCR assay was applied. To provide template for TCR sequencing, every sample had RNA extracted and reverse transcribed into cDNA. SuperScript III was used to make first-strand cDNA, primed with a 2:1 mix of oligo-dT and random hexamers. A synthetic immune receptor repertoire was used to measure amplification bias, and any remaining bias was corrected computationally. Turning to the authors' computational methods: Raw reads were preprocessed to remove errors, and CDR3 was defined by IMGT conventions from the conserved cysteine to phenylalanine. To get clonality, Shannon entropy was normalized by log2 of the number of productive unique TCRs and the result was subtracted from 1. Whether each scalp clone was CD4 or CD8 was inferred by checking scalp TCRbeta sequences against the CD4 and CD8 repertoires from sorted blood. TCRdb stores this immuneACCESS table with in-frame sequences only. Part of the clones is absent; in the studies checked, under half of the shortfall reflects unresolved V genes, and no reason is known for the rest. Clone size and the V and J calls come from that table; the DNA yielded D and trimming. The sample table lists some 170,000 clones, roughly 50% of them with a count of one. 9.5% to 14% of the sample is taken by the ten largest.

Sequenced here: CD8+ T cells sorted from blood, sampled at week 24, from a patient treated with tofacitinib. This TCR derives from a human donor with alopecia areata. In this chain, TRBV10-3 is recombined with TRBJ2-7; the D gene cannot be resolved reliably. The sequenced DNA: TGTGCCATCAGTGAGTCGAATTACGAGCAGTACTTC. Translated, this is CAISESNYEQYF.